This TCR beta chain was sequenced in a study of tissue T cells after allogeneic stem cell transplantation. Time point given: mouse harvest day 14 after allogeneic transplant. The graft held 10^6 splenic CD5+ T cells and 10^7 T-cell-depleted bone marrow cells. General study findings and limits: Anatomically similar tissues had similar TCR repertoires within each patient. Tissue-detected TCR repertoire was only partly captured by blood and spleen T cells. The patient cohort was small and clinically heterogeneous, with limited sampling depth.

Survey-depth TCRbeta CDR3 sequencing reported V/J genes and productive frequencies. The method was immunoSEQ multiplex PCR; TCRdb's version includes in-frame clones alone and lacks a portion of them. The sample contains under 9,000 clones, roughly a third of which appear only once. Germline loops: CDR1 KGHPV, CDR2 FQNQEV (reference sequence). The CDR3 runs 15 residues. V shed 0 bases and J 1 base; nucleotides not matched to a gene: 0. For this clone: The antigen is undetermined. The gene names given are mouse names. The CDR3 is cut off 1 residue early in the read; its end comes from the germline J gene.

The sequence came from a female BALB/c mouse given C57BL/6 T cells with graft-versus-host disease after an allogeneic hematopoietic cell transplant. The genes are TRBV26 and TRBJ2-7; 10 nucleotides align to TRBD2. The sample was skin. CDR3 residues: CASSLSGLGSYEQYF. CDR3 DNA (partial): TGTGCCAGCAGTCTGTCGGGACTGGGGTCCTATGAACAGTAC. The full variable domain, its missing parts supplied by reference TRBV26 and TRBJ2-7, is NSKVIQTPRYLVKGQGQKAKMRCIPEKGHPVVFWYQQNKNNEFKFLINFQNQEVLQQIDMTEKRFSAECPSNSPCSLEIQSSEAGDSALYLCASSLSGLGSYEQYFGPGTRLTVL.